The 30 T cell receptor beta chains presented below share a single source sample, sequenced in a study of T cells in localized non-small cell lung cancer (dated by TCRdb to about 2020). The library was produced with the immunoSEQ multiplex PCR assay. TCRdb took over this immuneACCESS table, retaining in-frame rearrangements with V and J assigned. Such tables are incomplete; in checked studies, under half of the missing clones stem from an unresolved V gene, and the remainder is unexplained. The sample table holds about 40,000 clones, of which approximately 80% were seen once. The biggest ten clones account for roughly 6.6% of the sample. Source: peripheral blood mononuclear cells, taken before any cancer treatment. The origin of the receptors is a male donor at least 60 years old with stage II lung adenocarcinoma.

The chain joins TRBV4-1 to TRBJ1-5; no clear D gene. V was cut by 4 bases and J by 6 bases, with 13 bases left in between. Germline V gene sequence: CDR1 MGHRA, CDR2 YSYEKL. The CDR3 spans 14 residues. In DNA, the CDR3 is TGCGCCAGCAGCCTAGACCGGTCTATTCAGCCCCAGCATTTT. The encoded protein is CASSLDRSIQPQHF.

This chain connects TRBV11-2 to TRBJ1-4; 8 bases agree with TRBD1. The CDR3 sequence is 15 residues long. Per the germline V gene, CDR1 is SGHAT and CDR2 is FQNNGV. Trimming at V came to 3 bases and at J to 7 bases, leaving 7 bases not matched to a gene. The CDR3 DNA is TGTGCCAGCAGCTTCGGACAGGGAGGAAGTGAAAAACTGTTTTTT. Protein product: CASSFGQGGSEKLFF.

Worth noting for this clone: The same CDR3 can be traced to other DNA sequences in this sample. The chain uses TRBV5-6 and TRBJ2-1; 7 bases agree with TRBD2. The CDR3 consists of 16 residues. The ends lost 0 bases at V and 4 bases at J; junction bases unmatched: 7. The V gene's germline CDR1 is SGHDT and CDR2 YYEEEE. CDR3 region: CASSLDSGTNYNEQFF. As DNA, the CDR3 is TGTGCCAGCAGCTTGGACAGCGGGACGAATTACAATGAGCAGTTCTTC.

This sequence joins TRBV28 and TRBJ2-3; 10 nucleotides match TRBD2. The J segment lost 5 bases and the V segment lost 6 bases, leaving 14 bases of the junction unmatched. Germline loops: CDR1 MDHEN, CDR2 SYDVKM. This CDR3 has 17 amino acids. The CDR3 DNA reads TGTGCCAGCAGCTTCTCTTCCGGGACTAGCGTGGGAGATACGCAGTATTTT. This gives the protein CASSFSSGTSVGDTQYF.

This chain links TRBV29-1 with TRBJ2-7, with TRBD2 as a possible D gene (6 bases). CDR3 length: 12 amino acids. Trimming pared 6 bases from V and 6 bases from J, leaving 15 bases between. Germline CDR1 SQVTM, CDR2 ANQGSEA. The chain's CDR3 is CSVGRERAEQYF. CDR3 nucleotides: TGCAGCGTAGGTCGGGAGCGGGCCGAGCAGTACTTC.

The rearrangement uses TRBV2 and TRBJ2-1, with D possibly called TRBD1 or TRBD2 (5 bases each). There are 13 residues in the CDR3. Germline V CDR1 and CDR2: SNHLY, FYNNEI. The V end was cut by 7 bases, the J end by 9 bases, with 16 bases between. The CDR3 nucleotides read TGTGCCAGCACCCTTGTGGGGGTCGGTGAGCAGTTCTTC. Amino acid sequence: CASTLVGVGEQFF.

The chain combines TRBV4-3 with TRBJ2-3; a weak D match, TRBD2 (6 bases). Trimming removed 0 bases from V and 0 bases from J, with 10 bases in between. Germline V gives CDR1 LGHNA, CDR2 YSLEER. The length of the CDR3 is 16 residues. Here the CDR3 DNA reads TGCGCCAGCAGCCAAGACAAGGCGGGAAGCACAGATACGCAGTATTTT. Translation: CASSQDKAGSTDTQYF.

This clone showed up just a few times. The V gene is TRBV19, the J gene TRBJ2-6; tentatively, D is TRBD1 (5 bases). The CDR3 has 14 residues. V lost 8 bases and J 0 bases, leaving 8 bases between the germline ends. Looked up from germline, CDR1 is LNHDA and CDR2 is SQIVND (reference sequence). The CDR3, as DNA: TGTGCCAGTGAACAGGACTCTGGGGCCAACGTCCTGACTTTC. Its translation: CASEQDSGANVLTF. Full variable domain (outside the CDR3, taken from reference TRBV19 and TRBJ2-6): DGGITQSPKYLFRKEGQNVTLSCEQNLNHDAMYWYRQDPGQGLRLIYYSQIVNDFQKGDIAEGYSVSREKKESFPLTVTSAQKNPTAFYLCASEQDSGANVLTFGAGSRLTVL.

In this sample, this clone turned up once. V gene TRBV7-8 combines with J gene TRBJ2-1; D is unresolved. The ends were cut back, 3 bases at V and 0 bases at J, with 15 bases in the middle. Germline assignment: CDR1 SGHVS and CDR2 FQNEAQ. The CDR3 is 17 amino acids. In DNA, the CDR3 is TGTGCCAGCAGCTTGCAATATGGTCAGAGCTCCTACAATGAGCAGTTCTTC. Its translation: CASSLQYGQSSYNEQFF.

The chain carries TRBV4-3 and TRBJ1-3, with D unresolved. Germline V gene data show CDR1 as LGHNA and CDR2 as YSLEER. The CDR3 has 19 residues. V dropped 3 bases and J dropped 2 bases, with 23 bases sitting between them. CDR3 region: CASSQRQHLSLEPGNTIYF. The CDR3 bases are TGCGCCAGCAGCCAGCGGCAGCATCTCTCCCTAGAGCCTGGAAACACCATATATTTT.

This chain uses TRBV6-5 with TRBJ1-1; a weak D match, TRBD1 (5 bases). The germline V gene encodes CDR1 MNHEY and CDR2 SVGAGI. The CDR3 is 13 amino acids. V lost 8 bases to trimming and J lost 5 bases, with 15 bases between them. CDR3 in DNA: TGTGCCAGCGGGTCGCGAAGGGGAACTGAAGCTTTCTTT. Residues: CASGSRRGTEAFF.

This chain uses TRBV27 with TRBJ2-6; possibly TRBD2 for D (7 bases). The V end was cut by 6 bases, the J end by 2 bases, with 14 bases between. CDR3 length equals 16 residues. Germline-derived CDR1 and CDR2 are MNHEY and SMNVEV (reference sequence). The DNA of the CDR3 is TGTGCCAGCAGCCCCGCGGGGGCGACTGGGGCCAACGTCCTGACTTTC. Encoded protein: CASSPAGATGANVLTF.

The CDR3 here is CASSPGINYGYTF. The DNA of the CDR3 is TGTGCCAGTAGTCCAGGGATTAACTATGGCTACACCTTC. The chain carries TRBV19 and TRBJ1-2, with TRBD1 as a possible D gene (5 bases). This CDR3 is built from 13 residues. Germline V gene data show CDR1 as LNHDA and CDR2 as SQIVND (reference sequence). V was cut by 5 bases and J by 1 base, with 8 bases left in between.

The J gene is TRBJ2-7, the V gene TRBV7-8; a possible D gene is TRBD1 (5 bases). The germline V and J ends were trimmed by 0 bases and 2 bases, with 8 bases remaining between them. From germline, CDR1 is SGHVS and CDR2 FQNEAQ. The CDR3 spans 14 residues. CDR3 nucleotides: TGTGCCAGCAGCTTAGCGGGGCTGACCTACGAGCAGTACTTC. Its protein product is CASSLAGLTYEQYF.

This chain uses TRBV5-1 with TRBJ2-1, with 11 bases that match TRBD2. Germline trimming cut 7 bases from V and 6 bases from J; bases unmatched to any gene: 15. Germline CDR1 reads SGHRS; CDR2 reads YFSETQ. CDR3 length: 17 amino acids. The CDR3 nucleotides read TGCGCCAGCTCATCGACTAGCGGGAAGGTCGCCGGCAATGAGCAGTTCTTC. It is translated as CASSSTSGKVAGNEQFF.

This clone occurred once. This chain connects TRBV30 to TRBJ1-4; D not resolved. CDR1 and CDR2 (germline): GTSNPN, SVGIG (reference sequence). The CDR3 extends over 13 amino acids. V gave up 3 bases and J gave up 7 bases, with 12 bases separating them. DNA of the CDR3: TGTGCCTGGAGCCACGGGAAGGGTGAAAAACTGTTTTTT. It is translated as CAWSHGKGEKLFF.

The chain couples TRBV7-9 to TRBJ1-2, with D unclear. This CDR3 is built from 13 residues. Trimming shortened V by 1 base and J by 7 bases, and 10 bases separated the two germline ends. Germline V gene sequence: CDR1 SEHNR, CDR2 FQNEAQ (reference sequence). The CDR3 nucleotides read TGTGCCAGCAGCTTAGACGCGGCCGGTGGCTACACCTTC. Translated, it gives CASSLDAAGGYTF.

The rearrangement uses TRBV18 and TRBJ2-5, with TRBD1 matching 9 bases. The J call is in doubt because the DNA end fits TRBJ2-7 better. This CDR3 spans 15 amino acids. Germline lookup yields CDR1 KGHSH and CDR2 LQKENI. CDR3 sequence: CASSPGQGFSYEQYF. The CDR3 DNA follows: TGTGCCAGCTCACCGGGACAGGGCTTCTCCTACGAGCAGTACTTC.

The V and J genes are TRBV6-6 and TRBJ2-1, with D tentatively TRBD2 (8 bases). Germline V CDR1 and CDR2: MNHNY, SVGAGI (reference sequence). The CDR3 extends over 16 amino acids. The V end was cut by 5 bases, the J end by 3 bases, with 17 bases between. CDR3 coding DNA: TGTGCCAGCAGTCCAGGGGGGACTAGTTACTACAATGAGCAGTTCTTC. Translation: CASSPGGTSYYNEQFF.

The chain combines TRBV28 with TRBJ2-5; a possible D gene is TRBD1 (6 bases). The CDR3 extends over 15 amino acids. Germline values: CDR1 MDHEN, CDR2 SYDVKM. V shed 3 bases and J shed 0 bases, with 11 bases lying between them. The CDR3 DNA follows: TGTGCCAGCAGTTTGACAGGTATCTACCAAGAGACCCAGTACTTC. Translation: CASSLTGIYQETQYF.

The CDR3 protein is CASRRAMNTEAFF. The CDR3 coding sequence is TGTGCCAGCAGGCGGGCCATGAACACTGAAGCTTTCTTT. The gene calls are TRBV6-1 and TRBJ1-1; D gene uncertain. This CDR3 has 13 residues. Trimming shortened V by 6 bases and J by 0 bases, and 8 bases separated the two germline ends. Germline lookup yields CDR1 MNHNS and CDR2 SASEGT.

The chain joins TRBV27 to TRBJ2-3; D possibly uses TRBD1 or TRBD2 (6 bases each). Deletions cut 3 bases from V and 6 bases from J, with 28 bases between. CDR1 is MNHEY, CDR2 SMNVEV, per germline (reference sequence). The length of the CDR3 is 19 residues. The CDR3 region has the DNA TGTGCCAGCAGTTTGGCCAGAGCCGGGGGCAGAACTGCCGGGGATACGCAGTATTTT. It translates to CASSLARAGGRTAGDTQYF.

The chain carries TRBV30 and TRBJ2-7, with 7 bases identical to TRBD2. CDR1 is GTSNPN, CDR2 SVGIG, per germline (reference sequence). Trimming took 0 bases from V and 4 from J; bases not matched to a gene: 6. This CDR3 contains 14 residues. The CDR3 sequence is CAWSVEAGRYEQYF. The CDR3 bases are TGTGCCTGGAGTGTCGAAGCGGGAAGGTACGAGCAGTACTTC. The variable domain in full, completed from reference TRBV30 and TRBJ2-7, reads SQTIHQWPATLVQPVGSPLSLECTVEGTSNPNLYWYRQAAGRGLQLLFYSVGIGQISSEVPQNLSASRPQDRQFILSSKKLLLSDSGFYLCAWSVEAGRYEQYFGPGTRLTVT.

This clone came up once. This chain connects TRBV29-1 to TRBJ1-2, with D tentatively TRBD1 (5 bases). The CDR3 totals 12 residues. Germline CDR1 SQVTM, CDR2 ANQGSEA. Trimming removed 7 bases from V and 8 bases from J, with 17 bases in between. CDR3 in amino acids: CSDRWGLNGYTF. DNA for the CDR3: TGCAGCGACCGGTGGGGACTTAACGGCTACACCTTC.

The CDR3 nucleotides are TGTGCCATCAGTGACCCCAGGATTACCGGGGAGCTGTTTTTT. Encoded protein: CAISDPRITGELFF. The gene calls are TRBV10-3 and TRBJ2-2, with D hard to call. CDR3 length equals 14 residues. Germline CDR1 ENHRY, CDR2 SYGVKD. With 3 bases removed from V and 5 bases from J, the gap between germline ends came to 10 bases.

This chain links TRBV6-4 with TRBJ2-6; D is unclear. Trimming stripped 6 bases from V and 2 bases from J, with 2 bases between. Germline CDR1 is MRHNA and CDR2 is SNTAGT. The CDR3 has 12 residues. The CDR3 DNA reads as TGTGCCAGCAGCCCTGGGGCCAACGTCCTGACTTTC. Translating gives CASSPGANVLTF.

The V and J genes are TRBV7-2 and TRBJ2-1; no clear D gene. V shed 7 bases and J shed 6 bases, with 10 bases lying between them. CDR1 is SGHTA and CDR2 is FQGNSA in the germline V gene. The CDR3 contains 12 residues. The DNA for the CDR3 is TGTGCCAGCACCCCCCCGGTCAATGAGCAGTTCTTC. The encoded protein is CASTPPVNEQFF.

This rearrangement joins TRBV7-2 to TRBJ2-5; D may be TRBD1 (8 bases). The ends were cut back, 4 bases at V and 4 bases at J, with 19 bases in the middle. Germline lookup yields CDR1 SGHTA and CDR2 FQGNSA. This CDR3 comprises 16 residues. CDR3 region: CASSSGGRGRGETQYF. In DNA, the CDR3 is TGTGCCAGCAGCTCGGGGGGCAGGGGGCGCGGAGAGACCCAGTACTTC. Together with reference TRBV7-2 and TRBJ2-5, the CDR3 gives the full variable domain: GAGVSQSPSNKVTEKGKDVELRCDPISGHTALYWYRQSLGQGLEFLIYFQGNSAPDKSGLPSDRFSAERTGGSVSTLTIQRTQQEDSAVYLCASSSGGRGRGETQYFGPGTRLLVL.

This clone was seen once. This chain connects TRBV7-2 to TRBJ1-5, with D possibly being TRBD1 (5 bases). Per germline, CDR1 SGHTA and CDR2 FQGNSA. This CDR3 spans 15 amino acids. V lost 2 bases to trimming and J lost 4 bases, with 12 bases between them. The CDR3 sequence is CASSLYKDTNQPQHF. In DNA, the CDR3 is TGTGCCAGCAGCTTATATAAGGACACAAATCAGCCCCAGCATTTT. Supplemented by reference TRBV7-2 and TRBJ1-5, the full variable domain reads GAGVSQSPSNKVTEKGKDVELRCDPISGHTALYWYRQSLGQGLEFLIYFQGNSAPDKSGLPSDRFSAERTGGSVSTLTIQRTQQEDSAVYLCASSLYKDTNQPQHFGDGTRLSIL.

The rearrangement joins TRBV6-5 to TRBJ2-3; 7 bases are shared with TRBD1. Per the germline V gene, CDR1 is MNHEY and CDR2 is SVGAGI. The CDR3 consists of 15 residues. The junction had 10 bases not matched to a gene; V was cut back by 5 bases and J by 5 bases. In DNA, the CDR3 is TGTGCCAGCAGTCCACAGGGGATTGTCGGAGATACGCAGTATTTT. Amino acids: CASSPQGIVGDTQYF.